One TCR beta chain is described in this entry. Its antigen is unknown. The PCR used 60 Vbeta and 13 Jbeta primers. Data came from immunoSEQ multiplex PCR; TCRdb stores just in-frame clones and leaves some out. The sample records approximately 100,000 clones, around four fifths being singletons. Per germline, CDR1 MNHNS and CDR2 SASEGT. CDR3 length: 13 residues. Trimming removed 5 bases from V and 4 bases from J, with 11 bases in between. This sample is drawn from a study of cytomegalovirus exposure and HLA in healthy donors. General observations from the study: Accurate HLA-A and HLA-B prediction from TCR beta sequences was reported for most subjects. For presence/absence analyses, sequencing depth was assumed to be roughly uniform across donors.

This TCR was recovered from a woman in her 40s in good health and CMV-seropositive. This chain links TRBV6-1 with TRBJ1-1, with D unresolved. Specimen: PBMCs. The CDR3 here is CASSSLRGTEAFF. The CDR3 DNA reads TGTGCCAGCAGTTCTCTTCGGGGCACTGAAGCTTTCTTT.